This is a list of T cell receptor beta chains from one sample in a study of T cell responses to AZD1222 COVID-19 vaccine. Using immunoSEQ multiplex PCR, the repertoire was profiled, and TCRdb retains in-frame clones only, with some absent. The table includes some 130,000 clones, 84% detected once. The sequences come from peripheral blood, collected on day 0 of AZD1222 vaccination. These receptor sequences come from an adult in good health. Both conserved end residues are part of each CDR3. The D gene is left open where the match is weak. Clone sizes are given selectively: once, few, many, or a class where the clone is expanded.

D: .; V: TRBV11-2; size: few; J: TRBJ2-7; DNA: TGTGCCAGCAGGCAGTCGGTGGGGCCCACCATGGGAGACGAGCAGTACTTC; CDR3: CASRQSVGPTMGDEQYF
D: .; V: TRBV12-3/TRBV12-4; size: .; J: TRBJ1-1; DNA: TGTGCCAGCAGTTTAGCGGGAGAAGCTTTCTTT; CDR3: CASSLAGEAFF
D: .; V: TRBV13; size: .; J: TRBJ1-6; DNA: TGTGCCAGCAGCTCACTGGGGGGATCCCCCCTCCCCCTCCACTTT; CDR3: CASSSLGGSPLPLHF
D: .; V: TRBV27; size: .; J: TRBJ1-2; DNA: TGTGCCAGCAGTTTATCTGGACATAGGCTAGGAGACTATGGCTACACCTTC; CDR3: CASSLSGHRLGDYGYTF
D: .; V: TRBV12-3/TRBV12-4; size: .; J: TRBJ2-6; DNA: TGTGCCAGCAGGGAATCTGGGGCCAACGTCCTGACTTTC; CDR3: CASRESGANVLTF
D: .; V: TRBV10-3; size: .; J: TRBJ1-3; DNA: TGTGCCATCAGTCAGGACGGAACCTCTGGAAACACCATATATTTT; CDR3: CAISQDGTSGNTIYF
D: .; V: TRBV28; size: .; J: TRBJ2-5; DNA: TGTGCCAGCAGTCCAGGGGTCGGAGAGACCCAGTACTTC; CDR3: CASSPGVGETQYF
D: .; V: TRBV19; size: .; J: TRBJ1-2; DNA: TGTGCCAGTAGACCTGGCAGGCCAGGGCGATTATATGGCTACACCTTC; CDR3: CASRPGRPGRLYGYTF
D: .; V: TRBV7-8; size: .; J: TRBJ1-5; DNA: TGTGCCAGCAGCCCCCTCGTCCCTCAGAACCACCAGCCCCAGCATTTT; CDR3: CASSPLVPQNHQPQHF
D: TRBD1; V: TRBV5-1; size: once; J: TRBJ1-1; DNA: TGCGCCAGCAGCCTGACAGGGGAGGACACTGAAGCTTTCTTT; CDR3: CASSLTGEDTEAFF
D: .; V: TRBV7-9; size: .; J: TRBJ1-6; DNA: TGTGCCAGCAGCTTAGGGGGTGGGGCGATTTCACCCCTCCACTTT; CDR3: CASSLGGGAISPLHF
D: .; V: TRBV18; size: .; J: TRBJ2-7; DNA: TGTGCCAGCTCACCACTGCCGGGGGATGCTTCCTACGAGCAGTACTTC; CDR3: CASSPLPGDASYEQYF
D: TRBD2; V: TRBV5-4; size: .; J: TRBJ2-1; DNA: TGTGCCAGCAGCTTGACTAGCGGGGGGCCGAGCTCCTACAATGAGCAGTTCTTC; CDR3: CASSLTSGGPSSYNEQFF
D: TRBD2; V: TRBV7-9; size: .; J: TRBJ2-2; DNA: TGTGCCGGGTTGGCAGCGGGGTCCACCGGGGAGCTGTTTTTT; CDR3: CAGLAAGSTGELFF
D: .; V: TRBV4-2; size: .; J: TRBJ1-2; DNA: TGTGCCAGCAGCCAAGAAGGGACACTTTGGGGCTACACCTTC; CDR3: CASSQEGTLWGYTF
D: .; V: TRBV15; size: .; J: TRBJ1-2; DNA: TGTGCCACCAGCCCAGCTGTCACAGGGAACTATGGCTACACCTTC; CDR3: CATSPAVTGNYGYTF
D: .; V: TRBV3-1/TRBV3-2; size: .; J: TRBJ2-5; DNA: TGTGCCAGCAACCCAAGGGGGGTTACAGAGACCCAGTACTTC; CDR3: CASNPRGVTETQYF
D: TRBD1; V: TRBV19; size: .; J: TRBJ1-1; DNA: TGTGCCAGTAGTAACGGACAGGGGACGGGGACTGAAGCTTTCTTT; CDR3: CASSNGQGTGTEAFF
D: .; V: TRBV5-1; size: .; J: TRBJ1-1; DNA: TGCGCCAGCAGCTTGTCCGGAACTGAAGCTTTCTTT; CDR3: CASSLSGTEAFF
D: .; V: TRBV3-1/TRBV3-2; size: .; J: TRBJ1-2; DNA: TGTGCCAGCAGCCAAGATCTCGAGACTGTGGGTGGCTACACCTTC; CDR3: CASSQDLETVGGYTF
D: .; V: TRBV7-9; size: .; J: TRBJ1-5; DNA: TGTGCCAGCAGCTTAGACCTAACGGGTCAGCCCCAGCATTTT; CDR3: CASSLDLTGQPQHF
D: TRBD2; V: TRBV5-1; size: .; J: TRBJ2-6; DNA: TGCGCCAGCAGCCCCCTAGCGGGGGGGTCCGGGGCCAACGTCCTGACTTTC; CDR3: CASSPLAGGSGANVLTF
D: .; V: TRBV5-4; size: .; J: TRBJ1-1; DNA: TGTGCCAGCAGCTTGCTCGGGGGTTCGAACACTGAAGCTTTCTTT; CDR3: CASSLLGGSNTEAFF
D: .; V: TRBV19; size: .; J: TRBJ1-4; DNA: TGTGCCAGTAGGAGGGGTAATCGGAATGAAAAACTGTTTTTT; CDR3: CASRRGNRNEKLFF
D: .; V: TRBV27; size: .; J: TRBJ1-2; DNA: TGTGCCAGCAGTTTGGGAATTTCTCTGACCTATGGCTACACCTTC; CDR3: CASSLGISLTYGYTF
D: .; V: TRBV28; size: .; J: TRBJ1-6; DNA: TGTGCCAGCAGTCTCCAGACAGGCCAATCACCCCTCCACTTT; CDR3: CASSLQTGQSPLHF
D: .; V: TRBV5-6; size: .; J: TRBJ1-4; DNA: TGTGCCAGCAGCCCGATCACCGGGACCTCTGAAAAACTGTTTTTT; CDR3: CASSPITGTSEKLFF
D: .; V: TRBV9; size: .; J: TRBJ2-2; DNA: TGTGCCAGCAGCTCCCGGGGAACAGGATCTAGGGCCACCGGGGAGCTGTTTTTT; CDR3: CASSSRGTGSRATGELFF
D: .; V: TRBV10-1; size: .; J: TRBJ1-5; DNA: TGCGCCAGCAGTGAGTCTGGGGGTCCCACCGCAGGTTATTACGGTCAGCCCCAGCATTTT; CDR3: CASSESGGPTAGYYGQPQHF
D: .; V: TRBV7-9; size: .; J: TRBJ1-2; DNA: TGTGCCAGCAGGCGAGAAACGGCGCGCGGCTACACCTTC; CDR3: CASRRETARGYTF
D: .; V: TRBV20-1; size: .; J: TRBJ1-1; DNA: TGCAGTGCTTTCGGGACTGAAGCTTTCTTT; CDR3: CSAFGTEAFF
D: TRBD1; V: TRBV7-8; size: few; J: TRBJ1-1; DNA: TGTGCCAGCAGCATAGGCAGGGGGCCTGTCACTGAAGCTTTCTTT; CDR3: CASSIGRGPVTEAFF
D: .; V: TRBV2; size: once; J: TRBJ2-3; DNA: TGTGCCAGCTCTGGAGGGGGGACGTGGGCCACAGATACGCAGTATTTT; CDR3: CASSGGGTWATDTQYF
D: .; V: TRBV20-1; size: few; J: TRBJ2-3; DNA: TGCAGTGCTAGTTTATTCGGGGTCCACGAGCAGTATTTT; CDR3: CSASLFGVHEQYF
D: TRBD1; V: TRBV5-6; size: .; J: TRBJ1-1; DNA: TGTGCCAGCAGCTTAGAACAGGGGGCGAACACTGAAGCTTTCTTT; CDR3: CASSLEQGANTEAFF
D: .; V: TRBV20-1; size: few; J: TRBJ1-1; DNA: TGCAGTGCTAGTTCCAGGGCGAGGACTGAAGCTTTCTTT; CDR3: CSASSRARTEAFF
D: TRBD1; V: TRBV9; size: .; J: TRBJ1-4; DNA: TGTGCCAGCAGCCCCAGGGGGGCAGGTAATGAAAAACTGTTTTTT; CDR3: CASSPRGAGNEKLFF
D: .; V: TRBV7-9; size: .; J: TRBJ1-2; DNA: TGTGCCAGCAGCCCCACGAATAGCCACTCATCACGAAATGGCTACACCTTC; CDR3: CASSPTNSHSSRNGYTF
D: TRBD1; V: TRBV29-1; size: .; J: TRBJ1-2; DNA: TGCAGCGTTCAGGGGGGAGCTAACTATGGCTACACCTTC; CDR3: CSVQGGANYGYTF
D: TRBD1; V: TRBV10-3; size: .; J: TRBJ1-5; DNA: TGTGCCATCAGAGGACAGGGTGACAATCAGCCCCAGCATTTT; CDR3: CAIRGQGDNQPQHF
D: .; V: TRBV28; size: few; J: TRBJ1-6; DNA: TGTGCCAGCAGCTCCCAACGTTTCTATAATTCACCCCTCCACTTT; CDR3: CASSSQRFYNSPLHF